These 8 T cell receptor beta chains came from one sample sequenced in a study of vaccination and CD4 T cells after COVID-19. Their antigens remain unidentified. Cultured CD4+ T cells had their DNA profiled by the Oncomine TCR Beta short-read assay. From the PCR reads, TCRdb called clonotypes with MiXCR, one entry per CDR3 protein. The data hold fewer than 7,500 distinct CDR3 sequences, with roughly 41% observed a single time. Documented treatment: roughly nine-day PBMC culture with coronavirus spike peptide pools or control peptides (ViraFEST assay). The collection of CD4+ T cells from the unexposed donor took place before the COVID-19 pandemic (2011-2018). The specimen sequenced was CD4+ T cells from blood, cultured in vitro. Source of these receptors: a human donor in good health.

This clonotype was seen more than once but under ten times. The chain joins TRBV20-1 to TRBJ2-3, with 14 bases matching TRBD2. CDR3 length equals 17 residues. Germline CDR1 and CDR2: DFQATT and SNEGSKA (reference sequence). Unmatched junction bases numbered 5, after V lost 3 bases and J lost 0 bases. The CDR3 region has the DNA TGCAGTGCTAGCGGCGGACTAGCGGGAGGCAGCACAGATACGCAGTATTTT. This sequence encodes CSASGGLAGGSTDTQYF.

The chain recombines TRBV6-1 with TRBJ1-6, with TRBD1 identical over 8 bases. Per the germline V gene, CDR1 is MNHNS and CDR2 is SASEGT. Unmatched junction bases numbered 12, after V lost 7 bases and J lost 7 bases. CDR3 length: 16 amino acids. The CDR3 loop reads CASKYDWQGANSPLHF. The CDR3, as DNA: TGTGCCAGCAAATACGATTGGCAGGGGGCGAATTCACCCCTCCACTTT.

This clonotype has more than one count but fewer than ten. For the CDR3, the DNA is TGTGCCAGCAGTGTAGAGCCGGGTCCCTCGGCTGAAGCTTTCTTT. Its translation is CASSVEPGPSAEAFF. The V and J genes are TRBV2 and TRBJ1-1; D is unclear. The V gene lost 4 bases and the J gene lost 6 bases, with 18 bases spanning the gap. The CDR3 contains 15 residues. Germline V gene data show CDR1 as SNHLY and CDR2 as FYNNEI.

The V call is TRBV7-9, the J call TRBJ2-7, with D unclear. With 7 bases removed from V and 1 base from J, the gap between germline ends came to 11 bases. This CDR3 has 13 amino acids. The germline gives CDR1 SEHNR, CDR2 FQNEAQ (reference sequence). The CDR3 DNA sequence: TGTGCCAGCAAAGGCAGTCTTTCCTACGAGCAGTACTTC. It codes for CASKGSLSYEQYF.

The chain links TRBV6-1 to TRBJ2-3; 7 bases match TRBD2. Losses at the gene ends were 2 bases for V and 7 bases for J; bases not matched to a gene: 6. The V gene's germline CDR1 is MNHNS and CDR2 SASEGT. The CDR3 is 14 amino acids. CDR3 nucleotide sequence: TGTGCCAGCAGTGAACAAGCGGGGTTCCATACGCAGTATTTT. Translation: CASSEQAGFHTQYF.

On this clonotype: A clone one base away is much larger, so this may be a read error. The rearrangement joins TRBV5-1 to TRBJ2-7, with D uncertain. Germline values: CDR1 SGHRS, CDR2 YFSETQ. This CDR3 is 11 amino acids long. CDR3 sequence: CASSLDYEQHF. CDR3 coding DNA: TGCGCCAGCAGCTTGGATTACGAGCAGCACTTC.

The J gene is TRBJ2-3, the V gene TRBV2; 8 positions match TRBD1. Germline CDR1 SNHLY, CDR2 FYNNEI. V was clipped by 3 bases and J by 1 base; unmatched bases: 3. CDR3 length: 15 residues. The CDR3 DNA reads TGTGCCAGCAGTGACTCAGGGGGCGGCACAGATACGCAGTATTTT. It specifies CASSDSGGGTDTQYF.

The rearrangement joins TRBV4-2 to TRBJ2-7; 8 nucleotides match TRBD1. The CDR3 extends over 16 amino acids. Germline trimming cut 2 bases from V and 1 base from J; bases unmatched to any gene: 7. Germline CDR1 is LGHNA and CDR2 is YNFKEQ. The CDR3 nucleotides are TGTGCCAGCAGCCAATACGGACAGGGCTTGTCCTACGAGCAGTACTTC. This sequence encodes CASSQYGQGLSYEQYF.